These 24 T cell receptor beta chains were sequenced from one sample in a study of a mutant IDH1 vaccine in newly diagnosed glioma. Assay used: immunoSEQ multiplex PCR; TCRdb lists only in-frame clones, some missing. The sample holds tens of thousands of clones; approximately 80% are singletons and the top ten take under 7%. Specified time point: week 35, safety follow-up. Doses of 300 ug of mutant IDH1 20-mer peptide were given with topical imiquimod. Their specific antigens are unknown. Sequencing used PBMCs, obtained from a glioma patient whose treatment included an IDH1 peptide vaccine. Source of these receptors: a middle-aged man with glioma.

The rearrangement links TRBV7-9 to TRBJ1-1; D gene ambiguous. The CDR3 length is 15 residues. Trimming shortened V by 1 base and J by 3 bases, and 12 bases separated the two germline ends. Germline lookup yields CDR1 SEHNR and CDR2 FQNEAQ (reference sequence). DNA of the CDR3: TGTGCCAGCAGCTTAGAAGGACCCAAGGACACTGAAGCTTTCTTT. Encoded protein: CASSLEGPKDTEAFF.

This clone is a singleton in its sample. The chain couples TRBV6-1 to TRBJ2-3, with D uncertain. Germline V gene data show CDR1 as MNHNS and CDR2 as SASEGT. The CDR3 length is 15 residues. Trimming left V 6 bases short and J 4 bases short, with 17 bases between. CDR3 amino acids: CASSETQALADTQYF. CDR3 sequence (DNA): TGTGCCAGCAGCGAAACTCAGGCTTTAGCAGATACGCAGTATTTT.

The gene calls are TRBV18 and TRBJ2-3, with 7 bases matching TRBD2. J was trimmed by 3 bases and V by 3 bases; bases with no gene match: 9. The CDR3 contains 16 residues. Germline values: CDR1 KGHSH, CDR2 LQKENI. The DNA for the CDR3 is TGTGCCAGCTCACCGACCGGGGGAGGGATGACAGATACGCAGTATTTT. Translating gives CASSPTGGGMTDTQYF. The variable domain in full, completed from reference TRBV18 and TRBJ2-3, reads NAGVMQNPRHLVRRRGQEARLRCSPMKGHSHVYWYRQLPEEGLKFMVYLQKENIIDESGMPKERFSAEFPKEGPSILRIQQVVRGDSAAYFCASSPTGGGMTDTQYFGPGTRLTVL.

This CDR3 is CASSEDGFQETQYF. As DNA, the CDR3 is TGTGCCAGCAGCGAGGACGGGTTCCAAGAGACCCAGTACTTC. The chain links TRBV7-6 to TRBJ2-5; D is uncertain. Trimming removed 5 bases from V and 1 base from J, with 11 bases in between. This CDR3 region has 14 residues. Germline CDR1 and CDR2: SGHVS and FNYEAQ.

This clone came up a few times. The CDR3 DNA follows: TGTGCCAGCAGTGAACCGGGTAGGGGGAGGAGGGAGACCCAGTACTTC. Translated, it gives CASSEPGRGRRETQYF. The J gene is TRBJ2-5, the V gene TRBV6-1; either TRBD1 or TRBD2 may fit D (6 bases each). Germline CDR1 MNHNS, CDR2 SASEGT. Trimming removed 2 bases from V and 5 bases from J, with 18 bases in between. The length of the CDR3 is 16 residues.

This chain joins TRBV5-4 and TRBJ2-7; D unresolved. Trimming removed 2 bases at V and 4 bases at J, with 16 bases between. CDR3 length: 15 amino acids. Germline V gene data show CDR1 as SGHNT and CDR2 as YYREEE (reference sequence). CDR3 bases: TGTGCCAGCAGCTTCGGCACACACGAGGAGTACGAGCAGTACTTC. As protein: CASSFGTHEEYEQYF.

This chain joins TRBV4-1 and TRBJ1-5; D might be TRBD1 (5 bases). The CDR3 is 14 amino acids. Germline V gene data show CDR1 as MGHRA and CDR2 as YSYEKL. Trimming left V 2 bases short and J 5 bases short, with 10 bases between. The CDR3 DNA reads TGCGCCAGCAGCCAAAAGGGGACCCATCAGCCCCAGCATTTT. Translating gives CASSQKGTHQPQHF.

This clone was counted a few times. The rearrangement joins TRBV28 to TRBJ2-7, with D tentatively TRBD2 (6 bases). This CDR3 is built from 15 residues. Germline CDR1 is MDHEN and CDR2 is SYDVKM. Deletions cut 3 bases from V and 0 bases from J, with 12 bases between. CDR3 residues: CASSFSLATSYEQYF. The CDR3 DNA sequence: TGTGCCAGCAGTTTTTCGCTAGCGACCTCCTACGAGCAGTACTTC.

The chain has TRBV7-9 and TRBJ1-1; TRBD1 matches 8 bases. Germline V gene sequence: CDR1 SEHNR, CDR2 FQNEAQ (reference sequence). After removal of 2 bases from V and 2 bases from J, the junction contained 7 bases not matched to a gene. This CDR3 contains 16 residues. CDR3 nucleotide sequence: TGTGCCAGCAGCTTAACAGGGGGTTCGGGAAACACTGAAGCTTTCTTT. Translation gives CASSLTGGSGNTEAFF.

A single count supports this clone. The J gene is TRBJ2-1, the V gene TRBV29-1, with 9 bases fitting TRBD1. The CDR3 consists of 13 residues. V lost 7 bases to trimming and J lost 3 bases; unmatched junction nucleotides: 4. Looked up from germline, CDR1 is SQVTM and CDR2 is ANQGSEA. The CDR3 protein is CSAWTGVYNEQFF. The CDR3 DNA reads as TGCAGCGCCTGGACAGGGGTCTACAATGAGCAGTTCTTC.

This chain links TRBV6-1 with TRBJ1-2; D unclear. The CDR3 sequence is 13 residues long. Germline assignment: CDR1 MNHNS and CDR2 SASEGT. V was clipped by 2 bases and J by 4 bases, with 8 bases between them. CDR3 sequence: CASSESNSYGYTF. The CDR3 DNA reads TGTGCCAGCAGTGAATCGAACAGCTATGGCTACACCTTC.

V and J are TRBV29-1 and TRBJ2-3; D is possibly TRBD1 (6 bases). In germline, CDR1 is SQVTM, CDR2 ANQGSEA. The CDR3 has 13 amino acids. V lost 4 bases and J lost 4, with 12 bases in between. The CDR3 sequence is CSVGQGTADTQYF. Here the CDR3 DNA reads TGCAGCGTTGGTCAGGGGACGGCAGATACGCAGTATTTT.

J is TRBJ1-1 and V is TRBV7-9; D not certain. V shed 7 bases and J shed 2 bases, with 26 bases lying between them. The CDR3 length is 18 residues. Germline values: CDR1 SEHNR, CDR2 FQNEAQ (reference sequence). The CDR3: CASTPEEGIYRYNTEAFF. The CDR3, as DNA: TGTGCCAGCACCCCAGAGGAGGGAATATATCGTTATAACACTGAAGCTTTCTTT.

Here the CDR3 DNA reads TGTGCCAGCAGCGTAGTTAGCGGCACCTACAATGAGCAGTTCTTC. Residues: CASSVVSGTYNEQFF. The chain employs TRBV9 and TRBJ2-1; D is possibly TRBD2 (6 bases). With 0 bases removed from V and 2 bases from J, the gap between germline ends came to 9 bases. CDR1 and CDR2 from the germline V gene are SGDLS and YYNGEE. This CDR3 has 15 residues.

This chain uses TRBV7-2 with TRBJ2-7; D is unresolved. The CDR3 spans 16 residues. Trimming removed 1 base at V and 1 base at J, with 14 bases between. Germline lookup yields CDR1 SGHTA and CDR2 FQGNSA. The CDR3 sequence is CASSLVGSNPSYEQYF. CDR3 in DNA: TGTGCCAGCAGCTTAGTGGGCAGCAATCCTTCCTACGAGCAGTACTTC.

Only a few counts were recorded for this clone. V usage is TRBV29-1 and J usage is TRBJ1-5; D perhaps matches TRBD1 (6 bases). The CDR3 is 13 residues long. CDR1 and CDR2 (germline): SQVTM, ANQGSEA. V dropped 4 bases and J dropped 3 bases, with 10 bases sitting between them. CDR3 nucleotide sequence: TGCAGCGTTGTGGACAGACTCAATCAGCCCCAGCATTTT. Its translation: CSVVDRLNQPQHF.

V and J are TRBV6-5 and TRBJ2-1; TRBD2 matches at 7 bases. V dropped 4 bases and J dropped 12; count of bases not matched to a gene: 15. The germline V gene has CDR1 MNHEY and CDR2 SVGAGI. The CDR3 runs to 15 residues. Here the CDR3 DNA reads TGTGCCAGCAGTTCAAGCGGGACCTCCTACCACAGGCAGTTCTTC. Translating it yields CASSSSGTSYHRQFF.

In this sample, this clone turned up a few times. J is TRBJ1-5 and V is TRBV19; D remains ambiguous. Germline lookup yields CDR1 LNHDA and CDR2 SQIVND (reference sequence). CDR3 length equals 15 residues. Trimming took 0 bases from V and 9 from J, leaving 15 bases between them. CDR3 coding DNA: TGTGCCAGTAGTATAGATCTGACGGTGTCTTGGCCCCAGCATTTT. Translation gives CASSIDLTVSWPQHF.

The V gene is TRBV2, the J gene TRBJ2-2; D gene uncertain. This CDR3 is built from 15 residues. Germline V CDR1 and CDR2: SNHLY, FYNNEI. V lost 1 base and J 4 bases, leaving 10 bases between the germline ends. CDR3 bases: TGTGCCAGCAGTGAAGGGTTGAGGTCCACCGGGGAGCTGTTTTTT. Protein: CASSEGLRSTGELFF.

The genes are TRBV28 and TRBJ1-4; D not certain. This CDR3 is built from 13 residues. Deletions cut 7 bases from V and 8 bases from J, with 14 bases between. CDR1 MDHEN and CDR2 SYDVKM come from the germline V gene. CDR3 sequence reads: CASIPSSGEKLFF. The DNA of the CDR3 is TGTGCCAGCATTCCGAGCTCGGGGGAAAAACTGTTTTTT.

The rearrangement uses TRBV7-6 and TRBJ2-7; the D gene is possibly TRBD1 (5 bases). The CDR3 runs to 14 residues. Between the trimmed V and J ends, which lost 7 bases and 0 bases, there was a span of 13 bases. Germline V gene sequence: CDR1 SGHVS, CDR2 FNYEAQ. The CDR3 DNA sequence: TGTGCCAGCACCCGGACATTCCCCTCCTACGAGCAGTACTTC. Its protein product is CASTRTFPSYEQYF.

CDR3 sequence reads: CASTFSVFFSGANVLTF. Written as DNA, the CDR3 is TGTGCCAGCACCTTTTCGGTTTTCTTCTCTGGGGCCAACGTCCTGACTTTC. The chain has TRBV11-3 and TRBJ2-6, with D uncertain. This CDR3 has 17 residues. The germline V gene encodes CDR1 SGHNT and CDR2 YENEEA. Trimming took 7 bases from V and 0 from J, leaving 16 bases between them.

The V call is TRBV30, the J call TRBJ1-5; D is ambiguous. Trimming pared 0 bases from V and 2 bases from J, leaving 5 bases between. Germline V gene data show CDR1 as GTSNPN and CDR2 as SVGIG (reference sequence). CDR3 length equals 13 residues. The CDR3 DNA is TGTGCCTGGAGTGTAAAGGGCAATCAGCCCCAGCATTTT. Its translation: CAWSVKGNQPQHF.

The J gene is TRBJ1-2, the V gene TRBV7-2; a possible D gene is TRBD1 (5 bases). Deletions cut 2 bases from V and 0 bases from J, with 19 bases between. This CDR3 has 18 residues. Germline V gene sequence: CDR1 SGHTA, CDR2 FQGNSA. The CDR3 spells CASSLRRGGHEANYGYTF. The DNA of the CDR3 is TGTGCCAGCAGCTTACGTCGGGGGGGTCATGAGGCTAACTATGGCTACACCTTC.